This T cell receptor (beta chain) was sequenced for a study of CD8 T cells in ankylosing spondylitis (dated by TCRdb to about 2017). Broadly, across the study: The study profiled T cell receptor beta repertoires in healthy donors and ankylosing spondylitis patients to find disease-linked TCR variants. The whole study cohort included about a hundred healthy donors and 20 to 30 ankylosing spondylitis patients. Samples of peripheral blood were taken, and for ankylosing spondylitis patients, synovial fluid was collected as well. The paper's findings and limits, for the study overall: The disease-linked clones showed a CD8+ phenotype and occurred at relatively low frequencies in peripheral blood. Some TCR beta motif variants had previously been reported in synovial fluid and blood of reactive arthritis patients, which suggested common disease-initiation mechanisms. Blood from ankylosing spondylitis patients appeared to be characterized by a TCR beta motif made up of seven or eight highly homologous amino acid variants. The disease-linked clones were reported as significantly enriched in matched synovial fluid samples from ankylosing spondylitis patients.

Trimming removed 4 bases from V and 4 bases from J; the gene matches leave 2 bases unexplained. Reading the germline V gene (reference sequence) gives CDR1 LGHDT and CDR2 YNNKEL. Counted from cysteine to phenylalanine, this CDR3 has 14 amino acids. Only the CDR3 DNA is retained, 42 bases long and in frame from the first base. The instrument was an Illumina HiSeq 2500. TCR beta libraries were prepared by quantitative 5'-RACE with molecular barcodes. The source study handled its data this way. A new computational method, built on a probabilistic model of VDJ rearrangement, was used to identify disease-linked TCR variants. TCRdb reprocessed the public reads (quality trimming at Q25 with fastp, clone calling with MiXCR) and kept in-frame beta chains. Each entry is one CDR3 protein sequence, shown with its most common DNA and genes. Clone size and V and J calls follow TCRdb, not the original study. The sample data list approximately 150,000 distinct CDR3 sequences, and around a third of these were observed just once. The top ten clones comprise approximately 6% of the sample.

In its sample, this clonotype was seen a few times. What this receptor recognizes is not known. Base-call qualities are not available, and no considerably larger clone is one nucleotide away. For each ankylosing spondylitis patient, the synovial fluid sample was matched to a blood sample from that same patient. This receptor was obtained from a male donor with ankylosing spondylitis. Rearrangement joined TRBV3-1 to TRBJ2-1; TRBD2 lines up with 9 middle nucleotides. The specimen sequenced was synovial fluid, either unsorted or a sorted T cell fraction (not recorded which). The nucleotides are TGTGCCAGCAGCCGAAGCGGGGGGTACAATGAGCAGTTCTTC. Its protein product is CASSRSGGYNEQFF.